These 11 T cell receptor beta chains came from one sample sequenced in a study of blood T cell repertoires in COVID-19. Clones were sequenced by immunoSEQ multiplex PCR, and TCRdb holds only the in-frame ones, with some missing. The table includes 250,000 to 300,000 clones, 87% detected once. The specimen sequenced was peripheral blood. Source of these receptors: a woman aged 50 to 60 who had recovered from COVID-19.

J is TRBJ1-4 and V is TRBV7-9, with D unclear. In germline, CDR1 is SEHNR, CDR2 FQNEAQ (reference sequence). V lost 4 bases to trimming and J lost 7 bases, with 7 bases between them. The CDR3 is 12 amino acids. Written as DNA, the CDR3 is TGTGCCAGCAGCTCCTTGGCTGAAAAACTGTTTTTT. Its protein product is CASSSLAEKLFF.

The chain employs TRBV5-1 and TRBJ2-5, with a possible D match to TRBD1 (5 bases). V lost 4 bases and J 1 base, leaving 11 bases between the germline ends. The CDR3 consists of 14 residues. CDR1 and CDR2 (germline): SGHRS, YFSETQ. The CDR3 DNA reads TGCGCCAGCAGCGTCCAGGGCGCCCAAGAGACCCAGTACTTC. Translating gives CASSVQGAQETQYF.

This sequence joins TRBV7-2 and TRBJ1-1; D call uncertain. Trimming took 2 bases from V and 10 from J, leaving 11 bases between them. In germline, CDR1 is SGHTA, CDR2 FQGNSA. CDR3 size: 12 residues. Here the CDR3 reads CASSLQRASAFF. CDR3 in DNA: TGTGCCAGCAGCTTACAGAGGGCTTCAGCTTTCTTT. The whole variable domain, remainder taken from reference TRBV7-2 and TRBJ1-1, is GAGVSQSPSNKVTEKGKDVELRCDPISGHTALYWYRQSLGQGLEFLIYFQGNSAPDKSGLPSDRFSAERTGGSVSTLTIQRTQQEDSAVYLCASSLQRASAFFGQGTRLTVV.

The chain carries TRBV10-3 and TRBJ1-5, with TRBD1 as a possible D gene (6 bases). Trimming removed 2 bases at V and 2 bases at J, with 13 bases between. Germline loops: CDR1 ENHRY, CDR2 SYGVKD. This CDR3 is 16 amino acids long. The CDR3 sequence: CAISERRGSGNQPQHF. Written as DNA, the CDR3 is TGTGCCATCAGTGAGCGCAGGGGATCAGGCAATCAGCCCCAGCATTTT.

J is TRBJ2-7 and V is TRBV29-1; 10 bases match TRBD2. The germline gives CDR1 SQVTM, CDR2 ANQGSEA. The CDR3 sequence is 13 residues long. Trimming removed 5 bases from V and 4 bases from J; junction bases left unmatched: 5. As DNA, the CDR3 is TGCAGCGTTAGCCCAGCGGGAGGGTACGAGCAGTACTTC. This gives the protein CSVSPAGGYEQYF.

The gene calls are TRBV19 and TRBJ2-1; no definite D call. Per germline, CDR1 LNHDA and CDR2 SQIVND (reference sequence). Trimming cost V 5 bases and J 0 bases, with 14 bases left between them. This CDR3 is built from 16 residues. The CDR3 DNA reads TGTGCCAGTAGTGCCCTGGCCGTCCGCTCCTACAATGAGCAGTTCTTC. Translation: CASSALAVRSYNEQFF. Drawing the rest from reference TRBV19 and TRBJ2-1, the complete variable domain is DGGITQSPKYLFRKEGQNVTLSCEQNLNHDAMYWYRQDPGQGLRLIYYSQIVNDFQKGDIAEGYSVSREKKESFPLTVTSAQKNPTAFYLCASSALAVRSYNEQFFGPGTRLTVL.

V usage is TRBV6-5 and J usage is TRBJ1-2, with 8 bases identical to TRBD1. Germline trimming cut 6 bases from V and 4 bases from J; bases unmatched to any gene: 7. Germline CDR1 is MNHEY and CDR2 is SVGAGI. There are 14 residues in the CDR3. CDR3 sequence reads: CASSGTGGVYGYTF. CDR3 nucleotide sequence: TGTGCCAGCAGCGGGACAGGCGGGGTCTATGGCTACACCTTC.

The chain uses TRBV4-2 and TRBJ1-2; TRBD1 might be the D (5 bases). The CDR3 covers 16 residues. The germline V and J ends were trimmed by 3 bases and 2 bases, with 16 bases remaining between them. Germline-derived CDR1 and CDR2 are LGHNA and YNFKEQ. CDR3 bases: TGTGCCAGCAGCCATTTGACAGACCCCAAAAACTATGGCTACACCTTC. Its protein is CASSHLTDPKNYGYTF.

The rearrangement uses TRBV27 and TRBJ2-7, with D perhaps matching TRBD1 (6 bases). The length of the CDR3 is 15 residues. CDR1 is MNHEY, CDR2 SMNVEV, per germline (reference sequence). V dropped 6 bases and J dropped 5 bases, with 20 bases sitting between them. The CDR3 DNA reads TGTGCCAGCAGCCGGCCGGGACACCCTCCTAACGAGCAGTACTTC. Its protein product is CASSRPGHPPNEQYF.

This rearrangement joins TRBV11-2 to TRBJ2-7, with a tentative D call TRBD1 (6 bases). Trimming removed 4 bases from V and 1 base from J, with 17 bases in between. This CDR3 comprises 16 residues. Germline V lookup: CDR1 SGHAT, CDR2 FQNNGV. CDR3 nucleotide sequence: TGTGCCAGCAGCTCGGGTGACAGGTCAACTTCCTACGAGCAGTACTTC. It translates to CASSSGDRSTSYEQYF.

This chain joins TRBV25-1 and TRBJ1-1; 8 positions agree with TRBD1. CDR3 length: 16 amino acids. The V and J ends lost 3 bases and 4 bases, in that order; junction bases with no gene match: 10. In germline, CDR1 is MGHDK, CDR2 SYGVNS. As DNA, the CDR3 is TGTGCCAGCAGTGATCCCAAACAGGGGGGAGGCACTGAAGCTTTCTTT. This codes for CASSDPKQGGGTEAFF.